A selection of T cell receptor beta chains follows, all from one sample in a study of CD8+ T cells in alopecia areata. Data came from immunoSEQ multiplex PCR; TCRdb stores just in-frame clones and leaves some out. Of 100,000 to 150,000 clones in the sample, roughly 61% were seen once. The source material was CD4+ T cells sorted from blood, sampled at week 0. The receptors come from a human donor with alopecia areata. CDR3s include the opening cysteine and the closing phenylalanine or tryptophan. A D gene is named only where the DNA matches it firmly. Clone size is given for some rows only: seen once, a few or many times, or a class if the clone is expanded.

v_gene,j_gene,d_gene,abundance,CDR3nt,CDR3aa
TRBV7-2,TRBJ2-7,TRBD2,once,TGCGCCAGCAGCCAGGCGGGAGGCGAGCAGTACTTC,CASSQAGGEQYF
TRBV5-6,TRBJ1-1,TRBD1,few,TGTGCCAGCAGCGCCCGGGACAGGGTGATCACTGAAGCTTTCTTT,CASSARDRVITEAFF
TRBV7-2,TRBJ2-4,-,-,TGTGCCAGCAGCTTGGGGGGAGGAAACATTCAGTACTTC,CASSLGGGNIQYF
TRBV28,TRBJ2-7,-,-,TGTGCCAGCACCCCTCCGGTAAGGGCCGAGCAGTACTTC,CASTPPVRAEQYF
TRBV7-9,TRBJ1-4,TRBD1,-,TGTGCCAGCAGCTTAGAAAGGACAGACCCAGGGGGAGTGTTTTTT,CASSLERTDPGGVFF
TRBV5-6,TRBJ1-2,TRBD1,-,TGTGCCAGCAGCTTGAGGACAGGGCATGGCTACACCTTC,CASSLRTGHGYTF
TRBV4-1,TRBJ2-4,TRBD1,-,TGCGCCAGCAGCCAGCGGACAGGGATAAACATTCAGTACTTC,CASSQRTGINIQYF
TRBV6-1,TRBJ2-6,-,-,TGTGCCCCCGAGGTACGCGTCCTGACTTTC,CAPEVRVLTF
TRBV13,TRBJ2-5,-,-,TGTGCCAGCAGCCCCCGACTCGGCCCAGGGGAGACCCAGTACTTC,CASSPRLGPGETQYF
TRBV4-3,TRBJ1-4,-,-,TGCGCCAGCAGCCAAGATGGGAGACCTGAAAAACTGTTTTTT,CASSQDGRPEKLFF
TRBV7-2,TRBJ2-5,-,-,TGTGCCAGCAGCTTTGGAGCTTTCCAAGAGACCCAGTACTTC,CASSFGAFQETQYF
TRBV5-1,TRBJ2-7,TRBD1,-,TGCGCCAGCAGCGTGGACAGGGGAGAGGACGAGCAGTACTTC,CASSVDRGEDEQYF
TRBV5-1,TRBJ2-4,TRBD1,few,TGCGCCAGCAGCAGCGGACAGGGCGCGGGCAAAAACATTCAGTACTTC,CASSSGQGAGKNIQYF
TRBV4-2,TRBJ1-6,TRBD1,few,TGTGCCAGCAGCCAAGGGGTCAGGGGGCTAATTCTCGATTCACCCCTCCACTTT,CASSQGVRGLILDSPLHF
TRBV7-2,TRBJ1-5,TRBD1,-,TGTGCCAGCAGCGAGATGGGACAGGGCGGCCAGCATTTT,CASSEMGQGGQHF
TRBV14,TRBJ2-7,-,-,TGTGCCAGCAGCCAAGAGTTTCTGCCGCTCTACGAGCAGTACTTC,CASSQEFLPLYEQYF
TRBV9,TRBJ2-6,-,-,TGTGCCAGCAGATCCTCTGGGGCCAACGTCCTGACTTTC,CASRSSGANVLTF
TRBV4-3,TRBJ2-7,-,-,TGCGCCAGCAGCCAAGAGGGGCCTCCTAATGAGCAGTACTTC,CASSQEGPPNEQYF
TRBV5-1,TRBJ2-1,-,-,TGCGCCAGCAGCTTGCCCAGTTCTCGCTCCAATGAGCAGTTCTTC,CASSLPSSRSNEQFF
TRBV6-5,TRBJ2-3,-,-,TGTGCCAGCAGTTATAGGTCGTCGGATACGCAGTATTTT,CASSYRSSDTQYF
TRBV5-1,TRBJ2-1,-,-,TGCGCCAGCAGCTTGGCGGACGAGGATGAGCAGTTCTTC,CASSLADEDEQFF
TRBV5-1,TRBJ2-7,TRBD1,-,TGCGCCAGCAGTTCGGACAGGTCGTACTCCTACGAGCAGTACTTC,CASSSDRSYSYEQYF
TRBV4-3,TRBJ2-2,-,-,TGCGCCAGCAGCCAAGCCGGGTTAACGGGGGAGCTGTTTTTT,CASSQAGLTGELFF
TRBV6-1,TRBJ2-3,-,-,TGTGCCTCAGGCGGGACAGTGGGGGCAGATACGCAGTATTTT,CASGGTVGADTQYF
TRBV29-1,TRBJ2-5,-,few,TGCAGCGCCCGACCACGGCAAGAGACCCAGTACTTC,CSARPRQETQYF
TRBV4-1,TRBJ2-3,-,-,TGCGCCAGCAGCCAAGGTCCCCTAGCCCAAAGCACAGATACGCAGTATTTT,CASSQGPLAQSTDTQYF
TRBV15,TRBJ1-4,-,-,TGTGCCACCAGCAGAGATGGTGGGCTTCCTAATGAAAAACTGTTTTTT,CATSRDGGLPNEKLFF
TRBV9,TRBJ2-1,TRBD2,few,TGTGCCAGCAGCCCGGGGACTAGCGGGGGGGCTCAGGTTGAGCAGTTCTTC,CASSPGTSGGAQVEQFF
TRBV7-2,TRBJ2-4,TRBD2,-,TGTGCCAGCAGCCCCCGGACTAGCGGGGGAGGGAGCATTCAGTACTTC,CASSPRTSGGGSIQYF
TRBV2,TRBJ2-5,TRBD2,-,TGTGCCAGCAGCCGTCGACTAGCGGAGCAAGAGACCCAGTACTTC,CASSRRLAEQETQYF
TRBV7-3,TRBJ1-1,TRBD1,-,TGTGCCAGCAGCTCCACAGGGGCGAACACTGAAGCTTTCTTT,CASSSTGANTEAFF
TRBV9,TRBJ2-5,TRBD2,-,TGTGCCAGCACCCCAAGCGGGGGGCCAGGGGAGACCCAGTACTTC,CASTPSGGPGETQYF
TRBV5-1,TRBJ1-1,-,-,TGCGCCAGCAGTTTTCAGGGAAACACTGAAGCTTTCTTT,CASSFQGNTEAFF
TRBV5-1,TRBJ1-6,TRBD1,-,TGCGCCAGCAGCTCGGGGGACAGGGTAGGATCACCCCTCCACTTT,CASSSGDRVGSPLHF
TRBV5-1,TRBJ1-2,-,-,TGCGCCAGCAGCCCTATAGACCCCGCCAGGGGCTACACCTTC,CASSPIDPARGYTF
TRBV30,TRBJ2-2,-,few,TGTGCCTGGAGTTGGGGGCCCGGGGAGCTGTTTTTT,CAWSWGPGELFF
TRBV7-9,TRBJ2-3,-,few,TGTGCCAGCAGCACGGCCAGGGGATATACGCAGTATTTT,CASSTARGYTQYF
TRBV2,TRBJ2-3,TRBD1,-,TGTGCCAGCTCACGGACAGGGCGGTGGAACACAGATACGCAGTATTTT,CASSRTGRWNTDTQYF
TRBV5-1,TRBJ1-1,-,-,TGCGCCAGCAGCTTGGGAGGTGTTTGGGAGAACACTGAAGCTTTCTTT,CASSLGGVWENTEAFF
TRBV7-9,TRBJ2-2,-,few,TGTGCCAGCAGCTTCCGGCACACCGGGGAGCTGTTTTTT,CASSFRHTGELFF
TRBV25-1,TRBJ2-5,TRBD1,-,TGTGCCAGCAGTGACGTGACAGGGACCCAAGAGACCCAGTACTTC,CASSDVTGTQETQYF
TRBV11-1,TRBJ2-2,-,-,TGTGCCAGCAGCTTTGACAGGACCGGGGAGCTGTTTTTT,CASSFDRTGELFF
TRBV7-2,TRBJ2-3,TRBD2,-,TGTGCCAGCAGAACTGGCGGGGGGGCAGATACGCAGTATTTT,CASRTGGGADTQYF